This T cell receptor (beta chain) was recovered during a study of shared clonotypes between healthy human individuals. Study results and caveats: Sorted-subset sequencing was shown by rarefaction to be incomplete despite large depth. A reduction in generation probabilities was seen for non-shared clonotypes relative to those shared by all four donors.

On this clone itself: Its antigen remains unknown.

The germline CDR1 and CDR2 sequences are SGHDT and YYEEEE. The V and J ends lost 4 bases and 5 bases respectively, with 9 bases between them. The CDR3 consists of 12 residues. The donors, all of them Caucasian adults, lived in Nashville, Tennessee. Profiling relied on immunoSEQ multiplex PCR, and the TCRdb table lists in-frame clones only, not all of them. The sample carries approximately 2.1 million clones, more than 80% recorded once. What was sequenced was naive CD4+ T cells from PBMCs. Stated subset: CD45RA+ positively selected. The V gene is TRBV5-6, the J gene TRBJ1-1; D is unresolved. This receptor was taken from a man between 18 and 35 years old in good health. Some clones in this sample may be carry-over from other donors' samples. The CDR3 bases are TGTGCCAGCAGCCGGACGGAGACTGAAGCTTTCTTT. Amino acids: CASSRTETEAFF.